The 24 T cell receptor beta chains presented below share a single source sample, sequenced in a study of shared clonotypes between healthy human individuals. Clones were read by immunoSEQ multiplex PCR, and TCRdb kept only the in-frame ones, dropping some. Altogether around 2.3 million clones are present, approximately 94% being singletons, with the ten largest covering less than 0.15%. Sequencing was carried out using naive CD4+ T cells sorted from blood. Subset here: CD45RA+ positively selected. The receptors come from a man aged 18-30 years in good health.

The chain couples TRBV5-6 to TRBJ1-1; the match to TRBD1 covers 7 bases. The CDR3 has 15 residues. J was trimmed by 1 base and V by 3 bases; bases with no gene match: 6. Germline CDR1 is SGHDT and CDR2 is YYEEEE. The CDR3 here is CASSSPGTENTEAFF. Here the CDR3 DNA reads TGTGCCAGCAGCTCTCCCGGGACAGAGAACACTGAAGCTTTCTTT.

The V gene is TRBV13, the J gene TRBJ2-7; TRBD1 matches 7 bases. The junction had 7 bases not matched to a gene; V was cut back by 8 bases and J by 0 bases. This CDR3 is 14 amino acids long. Germline V gene sequence: CDR1 PRHDT, CDR2 FYEKMQ (reference sequence). CDR3 nucleotide sequence: TGTGCCAGCCGTAGACAGGGAAGCTCCTACGAGCAGTACTTC. Amino acids: CASRRQGSSYEQYF.

CDR3: CAWSGANRVGSYGYTF. CDR3 in DNA: TGTGCCTGGAGTGGGGCGAACAGGGTCGGCTCCTATGGCTACACCTTC. This rearrangement joins TRBV30 to TRBJ1-2; tentatively, D is TRBD1 (6 bases). Trimming cost V 1 base and J 4 bases, with 19 bases left between them. The CDR3 has 16 residues. The germline V gene encodes CDR1 GTSNPN and CDR2 SVGIG (reference sequence).

The chain joins TRBV10-3 to TRBJ2-7; a weak D match, TRBD2 (5 bases). The CDR3 extends over 16 amino acids. V shed 0 bases and J shed 2 bases, with 14 bases lying between them. Germline CDR1 ENHRY, CDR2 SYGVKD. CDR3 protein: CAISESPAGSAYEQYF. The CDR3, as DNA: TGTGCCATCAGTGAGTCCCCGGCAGGTAGCGCCTACGAGCAGTACTTC.

Comments on this clone: Other nucleotide sequences from this sample produce the same CDR3. The chain combines TRBV6-5 with TRBJ2-1; tentative D call: TRBD1 (5 bases). CDR3 length: 12 residues. V lost 6 bases and J 3 bases, leaving 6 bases between the germline ends. Germline values: CDR1 MNHEY, CDR2 SVGAGI. CDR3 nucleotide sequence: TGTGCCAGCAGAGGGGTCTACAATGAGCAGTTCTTC. Protein product: CASRGVYNEQFF.

The chain uses TRBV18 and TRBJ1-1; D not certain. This CDR3 is built from 13 residues. The germline V gene has CDR1 KGHSH and CDR2 LQKENI. Trimming cost V 6 bases and J 3 bases, with 11 bases left between them. The CDR3 DNA follows: TGTGCCAGCTCCCCGGACCCGGACACTGAAGCTTTCTTT. Translated: CASSPDPDTEAFF.

J is TRBJ1-1 and V is TRBV6-5; D uncertain. Germline V CDR1 and CDR2: MNHEY, SVGAGI. Between the trimmed V and J ends, which lost 0 bases and 4 bases, there was a span of 6 bases. The CDR3 loop spans 13 amino acids. Written as DNA, the CDR3 is TGTGCCAGCAGTTACTCGAGGGCCACTGAAGCTTTCTTT. Protein sequence: CASSYSRATEAFF.

Worth noting for this clone: Other DNA sequences from this sample encode an identical CDR3 as well. The chain links TRBV10-3 to TRBJ2-7; D is unclear. From germline, CDR1 is ENHRY and CDR2 SYGVKD. The CDR3 runs to 14 residues. V gave up 0 bases and J gave up 3 bases, with 9 bases separating them. The CDR3 nucleotides read TGTGCCATCAGTGAGTCGGGCGGATACTACGAGCAGTACTTC. It encodes CAISESGGYYEQYF.

Remarks on this clone: Within the sample, other DNA sequences also encode this same CDR3. This chain links TRBV19 with TRBJ2-7; no firm D call. The V end was cut by 3 bases, the J end by 4 bases, with 10 bases between. The CDR3 sequence is 13 residues long. The germline CDR1 and CDR2 sequences are LNHDA and SQIVND (reference sequence). CDR3 nucleotides: TGTGCCAGTAGTATTGCAGGAAGATACGAGCAGTACTTC. Translated: CASSIAGRYEQYF.

This rearrangement joins TRBV27 to TRBJ2-2, with 10 bases matching TRBD1. The CDR3 sequence is 19 residues long. The ends lost 5 bases at V and 0 bases at J; junction bases unmatched: 12. Germline-derived CDR1 and CDR2 are MNHEY and SMNVEV (reference sequence). The CDR3 bases are TGTGCCAGCAGTAGAAGGGGACAGGGGTCTTACGCGAACACCGGGGAGCTGTTTTTT. It yields the protein CASSRRGQGSYANTGELFF.

The genes are TRBV7-9 and TRBJ1-1; D remains ambiguous. With 2 bases removed from V and 6 bases from J, the gap between germline ends came to 10 bases. Germline CDR1 SEHNR, CDR2 FQNEAQ (reference sequence). The CDR3 has 13 residues. The CDR3 region has the DNA TGTGCCAGCAGCTTATATGGGGAGTCTGAAGCTTTCTTT. Translation gives CASSLYGESEAFF.

Written as DNA, the CDR3 is TGTGCCAGCACCAGGACTAGCGGCGCCTACGAGCAGTACTTC. It specifies CASTRTSGAYEQYF. The gene calls are TRBV6-1 and TRBJ2-7, with TRBD2 matching over 10 bases. The V gene end was trimmed by 7 bases and the J gene end by 2 bases; junction bases not matched to a gene: 5. Germline CDR1 and CDR2: MNHNS and SASEGT. CDR3 length: 14 residues.

The chain employs TRBV11-2 and TRBJ2-3, with 11 bases identical to TRBD2. CDR3 length: 15 residues. CDR1 is SGHAT and CDR2 is FQNNGV in the germline V gene. V gave up 3 bases and J gave up 4 bases; unmatched junction bases: 3. CDR3 protein: CASSFLAGGADTQYF. The CDR3 DNA reads TGTGCCAGCAGCTTCCTAGCGGGAGGCGCAGATACGCAGTATTTT.

The gene calls are TRBV12-5 and TRBJ2-1, with D hard to call. The germline V and J ends were trimmed by 3 bases and 7 bases, with 4 bases remaining between them. This CDR3 has 11 amino acids. Germline CDR1 reads LGHNT; CDR2 reads FRNRAP. The CDR3 region is CASGFLNEQFF. CDR3 DNA: TGTGCTAGTGGTTTTCTGAATGAGCAGTTCTTC.

The chain couples TRBV6-5 to TRBJ1-2; D possibly corresponds to TRBD1 (5 bases). In germline, CDR1 is MNHEY, CDR2 SVGAGI. The CDR3 runs to 13 residues. Trimming pared 4 bases from V and 8 bases from J, leaving 14 bases between. DNA of the CDR3: TGTGCCAGCAGTTTTATACGGGGGTCCGGCTACACCTTC. This translates into CASSFIRGSGYTF.

The chain couples TRBV28 to TRBJ2-4, with 9 bases fitting TRBD1. The trim removed 6 bases at V and 4 bases at J, leaving 16 bases unmatched. The germline CDR1 and CDR2 sequences are MDHEN and SYDVKM. The CDR3 is 18 residues long. The CDR3 loop is CASRGSTPGQGEKNIQYF. The CDR3 bases are TGTGCCAGCAGAGGGTCGACCCCGGGACAGGGAGAGAAAAACATTCAGTACTTC.

In the case of this clone: Other DNA sequences in this sample translate to the same CDR3. The V and J genes are TRBV5-1 and TRBJ2-2; 8 bases are shared with TRBD1. Germline CDR1 and CDR2: SGHRS and YFSETQ. CDR3 length equals 15 residues. Trimming removed 0 bases from V and 4 bases from J; junction bases left unmatched: 2. The CDR3 is CASSLGGTGTGELFF. CDR3 nucleotides: TGCGCCAGCAGCTTGGGTGGGACAGGCACCGGGGAGCTGTTTTTT.

The DNA for the CDR3 is TGTGCCAGCAGCATGGATATAGACATTCAGTACTTC. As protein: CASSMDIDIQYF. The rearrangement links TRBV2 to TRBJ2-4; D is unclear. Germline V gene lookup returns CDR1 SNHLY and CDR2 FYNNEI. CDR3 length equals 12 residues. V was pared by 6 bases and J by 8 bases, with 11 bases between.

This sequence joins TRBV5-1 and TRBJ2-5; D gene unclear. V lost 0 bases and J lost 3, with 15 bases in between. The CDR3 consists of 16 residues. The germline CDR1 and CDR2 sequences are SGHRS and YFSETQ. Here the CDR3 DNA reads TGCGCCAGCAGCTTGGGGTCCCCGGGCCTGAAAGAGACCCAGTACTTC. This translates into CASSLGSPGLKETQYF.

Details on this clone: The sample has other DNA sequences that encode this CDR3 too. This sequence joins TRBV20-1 and TRBJ2-5; no firm D call. Germline V gene lookup returns CDR1 DFQATT and CDR2 SNEGSKA (reference sequence). This CDR3 has 10 amino acids. V dropped 6 bases and J dropped 5 bases, with 7 bases sitting between them. The CDR3 is CSAPRETQYF. In DNA form, the CDR3 reads TGCAGTGCCCCGAGGGAGACCCAGTACTTC.

On this clone itself: The same CDR3 arises from other DNA sequences in this sample as well. This chain connects TRBV28 to TRBJ1-2; 8 positions match TRBD1. This CDR3 has 15 residues. Germline CDR1 is MDHEN and CDR2 is SYDVKM. J was trimmed by 2 bases and V by 6 bases; bases with no gene match: 8. CDR3 sequence (DNA): TGTGCCAGCAGCCCCCGGACAGGGAGGAACTATGGCTACACCTTC. This codes for CASSPRTGRNYGYTF.

In this sample, this clone turned up once. The chain combines TRBV6-1 with TRBJ1-1, with D possibly being TRBD1 (5 bases). Germline CDR1 MNHNS, CDR2 SASEGT. This CDR3 contains 15 residues. Between the trimmed V and J ends, which lost 3 bases and 1 base, there was a span of 12 bases. The DNA of the CDR3 is TGTGCCAGCAGTGAGGAAAGGGGTTGGAACACTGAAGCTTTCTTT. This codes for CASSEERGWNTEAFF.

The chain joins TRBV7-2 to TRBJ1-2; TRBD1 might be the D (6 bases). CDR3 length: 12 residues. The germline CDR1 and CDR2 sequences are SGHTA and FQGNSA. Trimming took off 2 bases at V and 8 bases at J, with 9 bases between the two ends. The CDR3 sequence is CASSLRTEGYTF. CDR3 sequence (DNA): TGTGCCAGCAGCTTAAGGACAGAAGGCTACACCTTC.

Regarding this clone: Other DNA sequences within the sample encode an identical CDR3. The genes are TRBV18 and TRBJ2-7; 10 nucleotides match TRBD1. V trimming: 3 bases; J trimming: 3 bases; junction bases outside the gene matches: 2. This CDR3 has 14 residues. Germline values: CDR1 KGHSH, CDR2 LQKENI. The CDR3 here is CASSPGTGVYEQYF. Written as DNA, the CDR3 is TGTGCCAGCTCACCGGGGACAGGGGTCTACGAGCAGTACTTC.